Presented here are 21 T cell receptor beta chains from one specimen sequenced in a study of blood T cells in healthy people across ages. Combining a sample-barcoded 5' primer with a J-beta primer mix, a second PCR ran for roughly 6 to 11 cycles. TCRdb re-called the 5' RACE reads with MiXCR, one entry per CDR3 protein. This table has about 720,000 distinct CDR3 sequences, 22% appearing once. Sequenced material: blood. These receptors originate from an older man in good health.

In its sample, this clonotype was seen a few times. This sequence joins TRBV6-2 or TRBV6-3 and TRBJ1-5; D is ambiguous. Trimming removed 0 bases at V and 3 bases at J, with 9 bases between. Germline V gene data show CDR1 as MNHEY and CDR2 as SVGEGT. This CDR3 is 15 amino acids long. In nucleotides, the CDR3 is TGTGCCAGCAGTTACTCAGGGAAACCCAATCAGCCCCAGCATTTT. The encoded protein is CASSYSGKPNQPQHF.

The chain combines TRBV12-3 or TRBV12-4 with TRBJ1-2, with a weak D call TRBD1 (5 bases). Trimming cost V 6 bases and J 2 bases, with 13 bases left between them. The CDR3 contains 14 residues. The CDR3 DNA sequence: TGTGCCAGCAGCCAATACCAGGGAAACTATGGCTACACCTTC. Its protein is CASSQYQGNYGYTF.

This clonotype has just a few counts. Written as DNA, the CDR3 is TGTGCCAGCAGCTTAGACCGGACTAGCTCCGGGGAGCTGTTTTTT. Translating gives CASSLDRTSSGELFF. The chain is built from TRBV11-2 and TRBJ2-2; TRBD2 matches at 8 bases. Germline V gives CDR1 SGHAT, CDR2 FQNNGV. The CDR3 runs to 15 residues. V shed 0 bases and J 6 bases; nucleotides not matched to a gene: 3.

This clonotype was observed a few times. This chain uses TRBV10-3 with TRBJ2-5, with D possibly being TRBD1 (6 bases). The CDR3 is 14 amino acids. V gave up 6 bases and J gave up 5 bases, with 16 bases separating them. In germline, CDR1 is ENHRY, CDR2 SYGVKD. The CDR3 DNA follows: TGTGCCATCAGGCCGGGACAAAGTGTCGAGACCCAGTACTTC. Encoded protein: CAIRPGQSVETQYF.

The V and J genes are TRBV12-3 or TRBV12-4 and TRBJ2-5; 7 bases fit TRBD2. The CDR3 covers 14 residues. Losses at the gene ends were 1 base for V and 4 bases for J; bases not matched to a gene: 3. This chain's CDR3 is CASSLGGSRETQYF. CDR3 in DNA: TGTGCCAGCAGTTTAGGCGGGAGCCGAGAGACCCAGTACTTC.

The sample holds many counts of this clonotype. This chain connects TRBV7-2 to TRBJ2-5, with D uncertain. CDR3 length: 12 residues. Trimming shortened V by 5 bases and J by 4 bases, and 8 bases separated the two germline ends. CDR1 SGHTA and CDR2 FQGNSA come from the germline V gene. The CDR3 DNA sequence: TGTGCCAGCAGCGGAGATAGAGAGACCCAGTACTTC. Encoded protein: CASSGDRETQYF.

V is TRBV20-1 and J is TRBJ2-1, with 10 nucleotides matching TRBD2. The J call is in doubt because the DNA end fits TRBJ2-5 better. Germline assignment: CDR1 DFQATT and CDR2 SNEGSKA (reference sequence). CDR3 length: 14 amino acids. For the CDR3, the DNA is TGCAGTGCTAGAGGGACTAGCGGTCAAGAGACCCAGTACTTC. This gives the protein CSARGTSGQETQYF.

This clonotype showed up just a few times. The V call is TRBV28, the J call TRBJ2-5, with 10 bases that match TRBD1. Unmatched junction bases numbered 10, after V lost 4 bases and J lost 11 bases. In germline, CDR1 is MDHEN, CDR2 SYDVKM. The length of the CDR3 is 14 residues. The CDR3 is CASSSPGQGIKQYF. The CDR3 DNA follows: TGTGCCAGCAGTTCTCCGGGACAGGGGATCAAGCAGTACTTC.

The chain has TRBV6-5 and TRBJ1-3, with 8 bases fitting TRBD1. The CDR3 spans 15 residues. Trimming at V came to 3 bases and at J to 3 bases, leaving 4 bases not matched to a gene. Germline V gene data show CDR1 as MNHEY and CDR2 as SVGAGI. This CDR3 is CASSYSRGLGNTIYF. DNA of the CDR3: TGTGCCAGCAGTTATTCCAGGGGGCTTGGAAACACCATATATTTT.

This chain connects TRBV20-1 to TRBJ2-3; either TRBD1 or TRBD2 may supply D (5 bases each). The germline gives CDR1 DFQATT, CDR2 SNEGSKA (reference sequence). This CDR3 has 13 residues. The ends were cut back, 3 bases at V and 4 bases at J, with 11 bases in the middle. The CDR3 is CSASRGDADTQYF. In DNA form, the CDR3 reads TGCAGTGCTAGTAGAGGGGACGCAGATACGCAGTATTTT.

This clonotype has just a few counts. The chain couples TRBV15 to TRBJ2-3, with 8 bases that match TRBD1. This CDR3 contains 13 residues. V lost 10 bases, J lost 5 bases, and 8 bases stayed unmatched. CDR1 LNHNV and CDR2 YYDKDF come from the germline V gene (reference sequence). The CDR3 coding sequence is TGTGCCATCTCGACAGGGGTGTTAGATACGCAGTATTTT. The encoded protein is CAISTGVLDTQYF.

This chain joins TRBV3-1 and TRBJ2-1; D gene uncertain. The J call may be incorrect, as the DNA end agrees better with TRBJ2-5. CDR1 and CDR2 (germline): LGHDT, YNNKEL (reference sequence). The CDR3 has 14 residues. The CDR3: CASSQGAIGETQYF. CDR3 bases: TGTGCCAGCAGCCAAGGGGCAATTGGGGAGACCCAGTACTTC.

This clonotype was detected only a few times. The chain has TRBV5-1 and TRBJ2-3; the D is unclear. CDR1 and CDR2 (germline): SGHRS, YFSETQ. The CDR3 loop spans 14 amino acids. Trimming cost V 4 bases and J 4 bases, with 13 bases left between them. Written as DNA, the CDR3 is TGCGCCAGCAGCGCGGACGCGATCGCAGATACGCAGTATTTT. Its translation: CASSADAIADTQYF.

This clonotype has more than one count but fewer than ten. This chain joins TRBV2 and TRBJ2-5; TRBD2 aligns across 10 bases. The DNA end lines up better with TRBJ2-1; the J call may be wrong. The CDR3 extends over 15 amino acids. From germline, CDR1 is SNHLY and CDR2 FYNNEI. The CDR3 here is CASSEVLAGAGEQFF. The CDR3 nucleotides read TGTGCCAGCAGTGAGGTGCTAGCGGGAGCTGGGGAGCAGTTCTTC.

The J gene is TRBJ2-5, the V gene TRBV20-1; D perhaps matches TRBD2 (5 bases). The length of the CDR3 is 12 residues. Trimming stripped 6 bases from V and 3 bases from J, with 11 bases between. The germline V gene encodes CDR1 DFQATT and CDR2 SNEGSKA (reference sequence). As DNA, the CDR3 is TGCAGTGCCGAGGGTGGGGAAGAGACCCAGTACTTC. Translated: CSAEGGEETQYF.

The chain recombines TRBV7-2 with TRBJ1-2; no definite D call. Germline CDR1 is SGHTA and CDR2 is FQGNSA. V was clipped by 5 bases and J by 8 bases, with 12 bases between them. This CDR3 is 12 amino acids long. This chain's CDR3 is CASSPAPPGYTF. In DNA, the CDR3 is TGTGCCAGCAGCCCGGCCCCTCCAGGCTACACCTTC.

The CDR3: CASSLTGDGETQYF. The CDR3 coding sequence is TGTGCCAGCAGTCTGACAGGGGATGGGGAGACCCAGTACTTC. This chain joins TRBV7-2 and TRBJ2-5; 8 bases agree with TRBD1. Per the germline V gene, CDR1 is SGHTA and CDR2 is FQGNSA. The CDR3 has 14 amino acids. V dropped 6 bases and J dropped 5; count of bases not matched to a gene: 8.

The rearrangement joins TRBV3-1 to TRBJ1-5; a weak D match, TRBD1 (5 bases). V lost 4 bases and J lost 9, with 10 bases in between. Germline CDR1 is LGHDT and CDR2 is YNNKEL (reference sequence). The CDR3 contains 12 residues. CDR3 DNA sequence: TGTGCCAGCAGCCCTCGGGGGGGGCCCCAGCATTTT. This codes for CASSPRGGPQHF.

This clonotype has a handful of counts. The genes are TRBV20-1 and TRBJ2-1; D not certain. This CDR3 comprises 13 residues. V lost 5 bases and J 0 bases, leaving 8 bases between the germline ends. From germline, CDR1 is DFQATT and CDR2 SNEGSKA (reference sequence). The CDR3 loop reads CSAGRSSYNEQFF. The DNA for the CDR3 is TGCAGTGCTGGGCGATCCTCCTACAATGAGCAGTTCTTC.

This clonotype was seen a handful of times. The rearrangement links TRBV10-2 to TRBJ1-2, with TRBD1 matching 8 bases. Germline V lookup: CDR1 WSHSY, CDR2 SAAADI. V shed 1 base and J 5 bases; nucleotides not matched to a gene: 3. The CDR3 is 14 residues long. CDR3: CASSEWQGAYGYTF. The CDR3 DNA sequence: TGCGCCAGCAGTGAGTGGCAGGGGGCGTATGGCTACACCTTC.

This clonotype was counted at least ten times. V and J are TRBV3-1 and TRBJ2-3, with D hard to call. This CDR3 is 17 amino acids long. CDR1 is LGHDT, CDR2 YNNKEL, per germline (reference sequence). Trimming took off 1 base at V and 6 bases at J, with 20 bases between the two ends. CDR3 nucleotide sequence: TGTGCCAGCAGCCAAGGACCTCGCCCCGAACTCGGGGATACGCAGTATTTT. It is translated as CASSQGPRPELGDTQYF.